Listed below are T cell receptor beta chains from one sample, sequenced in a study of regulatory T cells in long-lasting Graves disease. TCRdb used MiXCR to reprocess the multiplex PCR reads, holding one entry per CDR3 protein. The sample has roughly 300,000 distinct CDR3 sequences, less than 20% seen once. Sequences were derived from peripheral blood mononuclear cells (PBMCs), sampled when the disease was refractory, from a patient treated with antithyroid drugs. The receptor source for this set is a female donor with Graves disease. Each CDR3 is given with its conserved first and last residue. Each record gives: V gene, J gene, clone size, D gene, CDR3 DNA, CDR3 protein. The D gene is left open where the match is weak. Rows may omit the clone size; those that give it use once, few, many or a size class.

V gene: TRBV6-1; J gene: TRBJ2-5; clone size: .; D gene: .; CDR3 DNA: TGTGCCAGCAGGTCAACGGTAATGGTTGTAGAGACCCAGTACTTC; CDR3 protein: CASRSTVMVVETQYF
V gene: TRBV4-1; J gene: TRBJ1-5; clone size: many; D gene: .; CDR3 DNA: TGCGCCAGCAGCCCTTCGTGGACCCATCAGCCCCAGCATTTT; CDR3 protein: CASSPSWTHQPQHF
V gene: TRBV7-9; J gene: TRBJ2-5; clone size: few; D gene: .; CDR3 DNA: TGTGCCAGCAGCTTTTTCCTAGCTGGAGAGACCCAGTACTTC; CDR3 protein: CASSFFLAGETQYF
V gene: TRBV19; J gene: TRBJ1-4; clone size: few; D gene: .; CDR3 DNA: TGTGCCAGTAGTATACCCCCTGAAAAACTGTTTTTT; CDR3 protein: CASSIPPEKLFF
V gene: TRBV6-1; J gene: TRBJ1-2; clone size: .; D gene: TRBD1; CDR3 DNA: TGTGCCAGCAAGCCTCTACAGGGGACCTATGGCTACACCTTC; CDR3 protein: CASKPLQGTYGYTF
V gene: TRBV10-3; J gene: TRBJ1-2; clone size: many; D gene: TRBD1; CDR3 DNA: TGTGCCATCAGCCTCGGACAGGGAGGCAACTATGGCTACACCTTC; CDR3 protein: CAISLGQGGNYGYTF
V gene: TRBV30; J gene: TRBJ2-2; clone size: many; D gene: .; CDR3 DNA: TGTGCCTGGAGTGTAGGGACATTAGCCGGGGAGCTGTTTTTT; CDR3 protein: CAWSVGTLAGELFF
V gene: TRBV4-3; J gene: TRBJ2-7; clone size: .; D gene: TRBD2; CDR3 DNA: TGCGCCAGCAGCCAAGCCTGGACTAGCGTCACCTACGAGCAGTACTTC; CDR3 protein: CASSQAWTSVTYEQYF
V gene: TRBV5-1; J gene: TRBJ1-1; clone size: few; D gene: .; CDR3 DNA: TGCGCCAGCAGCTTGTTCGACCACGACACTGAAGCTTTCTTT; CDR3 protein: CASSLFDHDTEAFF
V gene: TRBV7-9; J gene: TRBJ2-3; clone size: .; D gene: .; CDR3 DNA: TGTGCCAGCAGCTTAGGGGGGGAAAGCACAGATACGCAGTATTTT; CDR3 protein: CASSLGGESTDTQYF
V gene: TRBV2; J gene: TRBJ1-6; clone size: few; D gene: .; CDR3 DNA: TGTGCCAGCCGGGCCACCGGTTCACCCCTCCACTTT; CDR3 protein: CASRATGSPLHF
V gene: TRBV24-1; J gene: TRBJ1-5; clone size: .; D gene: .; CDR3 DNA: TGTGCCACCAGTGATCCCTTCGGGGCCCAGCATTTT; CDR3 protein: CATSDPFGAQHF
V gene: TRBV7-2; J gene: TRBJ2-5; clone size: many; D gene: .; CDR3 DNA: TGTGCCAGCAGCTTAGCTACGGGGCCCCAAGAGACCCAGTACTTC; CDR3 protein: CASSLATGPQETQYF
V gene: TRBV29-1; J gene: TRBJ1-5; clone size: many; D gene: .; CDR3 DNA: TGCAGCGTCCCGGGGGGAACGGCCAATCAGCCCCAGCATTTT; CDR3 protein: CSVPGGTANQPQHF
V gene: TRBV3-1; J gene: TRBJ2-6; clone size: few; D gene: .; CDR3 DNA: TGTGCCAGCAGCCCCCTCCACTCTGGGGCCAACGTCCTGACTTTC; CDR3 protein: CASSPLHSGANVLTF
V gene: TRBV6-4; J gene: TRBJ2-5; clone size: many; D gene: TRBD1; CDR3 DNA: TGTGCCAGCAGTTACGGGACAGGGGTTGAGACCCAGTACTTC; CDR3 protein: CASSYGTGVETQYF
V gene: TRBV6-5; J gene: TRBJ1-2; clone size: many; D gene: .; CDR3 DNA: TGTGCCAGCAGTTATGGGATGGACCTCAGTGGCTATGGCTACACCTTC; CDR3 protein: CASSYGMDLSGYGYTF